This TCR beta chain was captured in a study of blood T cell repertoires in COVID-19. The wider study: Collection of acute and convalescent COVID-19 samples took place in the United States, Italy and Spain. Sources were T cells, B-cell-depleted T cells, or PBMCs; the material itself was cDNA or gDNA.

This clone has more than one count but fewer than ten. Trimming removed 6 bases from V and 5 bases from J; junction bases left unmatched: 8. This CDR3 spans 14 amino acids. Germline V gene lookup returns CDR1 SGHDT and CDR2 YYEEEE. Original handling: Reference gene primer amplification in the assay estimated nucleated cell counts. Data came from immunoSEQ multiplex PCR; TCRdb stores just in-frame clones and leaves some out. V and J calls and clone size are those listed in that table; D and trimming were worked out from the DNA. The sample yields about 120,000 clones, less than 85% seen once. The TCR was taken from a young man with acute or convalescent COVID-19. V is TRBV5-6 and J is TRBJ1-5; 7 positions agree with TRBD1. The sequencing sample was made of peripheral blood. CDR3 in DNA: TGTGCCAGCACGATGACAGGGTTGGATCAGCCCCAGCATTTT. The encoded protein is CASTMTGLDQPQHF.